The 31 T cell receptor beta chains given below trace back to one sample, sequenced in a study of cytomegalovirus exposure and HLA in healthy donors. Amplification used 60 Vbeta primers and 13 Jbeta primers. Method: immunoSEQ multiplex PCR; TCRdb's copy keeps in-frame clones and lacks some. The data show over 150,000 clones, 74% seen once. Sequencing was done on a sample of PBMCs. The receptors originated from a young man in good health and CMV-seronegative.

Only one count was recorded for this clone. The gene calls are TRBV7-9 and TRBJ1-3; tentative D call: TRBD1 (6 bases). The CDR3 is 16 residues long. Germline V gene sequence: CDR1 SEHNR, CDR2 FQNEAQ (reference sequence). With 6 bases removed from V and 9 bases from J, the gap between germline ends came to 24 bases. Here the CDR3 DNA reads TGTGCCAGCAGTACTACCGCCGGGACAAACGCTAGCACCATATATTTT. Translated, it gives CASSTTAGTNASTIYF. The full variable domain, rest sourced from reference TRBV7-9 and TRBJ1-3, is DTGVSQNPRHKITKRGQNVTFRCDPISEHNRLYWYRQTLGQGPEFLTYFQNEAQLEKSRLLSDRFSAERPKGSFSTLEIQRTEQGDSAMYLCASSTTAGTNASTIYFGEGSWLTVV.

This clone was seen more than once but under ten times. The chain uses TRBV29-1 and TRBJ1-1; D is ambiguous. Germline assignment: CDR1 SQVTM and CDR2 ANQGSEA. Trimming took 7 bases from V and 1 from J, leaving 10 bases between them. CDR3 length: 12 amino acids. The CDR3 region is CSARHSNTEAFF. The CDR3 nucleotides are TGCAGCGCCCGACATTCGAACACTGAAGCTTTCTTT.

Note on this clone: Relative to the germline gene, one junction end is altered; a read error may explain this. This chain links TRBV6-1 with TRBJ1-5; D unresolved. Germline-derived CDR1 and CDR2 are MNHNS and SASEGT. The CDR3 runs to 15 residues. Here the CDR3 reads CASSEVIGSNQPQNF. The CDR3 DNA reads as TGTGCCAGCAGTGAAGTAATAGGTAGCAATCAGCCCCAGAATTTT.

This clone has a handful of counts. This chain links TRBV2 with TRBJ1-2, with TRBD1 identical over 7 bases. The CDR3 contains 14 residues. Unmatched junction bases numbered 4, after V lost 6 bases and J lost 0 bases. Looked up from germline, CDR1 is SNHLY and CDR2 is FYNNEI. CDR3 amino acids: CASSGDRANYGYTF. The CDR3 DNA is TGTGCCAGCAGCGGGGACAGAGCTAACTATGGCTACACCTTC. The full variable domain, its missing parts supplied by reference TRBV2 and TRBJ1-2, is EPEVTQTPSHQVTQMGQEVILRCVPISNHLYFYWYRQILGQKVEFLVSFYNNEISEKSEIFDDQFSVERPDGSNFTLKIRSTKLEDSAMYFCASSGDRANYGYTFGSGTRLTVV.

The chain links TRBV18 to TRBJ1-3; D gene uncertain. V was shortened by 5 bases and J by 0 bases, with 17 bases between the two germline ends. The CDR3 runs 17 residues. Germline V gene data show CDR1 as KGHSH and CDR2 as LQKENI. CDR3 nucleotide sequence: TGTGCCAGCTCAAGCTCCAACGCCAGGTCCTCTGGAAACACCATATATTTT. Residues: CASSSSNARSSGNTIYF.

The J gene is TRBJ1-1, the V gene TRBV6-6; 8 nucleotides align to TRBD1. V trimming: 2 bases; J trimming: 4 bases; junction bases outside the gene matches: 3. The V gene's germline CDR1 is MNHNY and CDR2 SVGAGI (reference sequence). CDR3 length: 14 residues. The CDR3 sequence: CASSYDRGGTEAFF. DNA for the CDR3: TGTGCCAGCAGTTACGACAGGGGTGGCACTGAAGCTTTCTTT.

Concerning this clone: At one boundary the junction diverges from the germline segment, which might be a read error. The genes are TRBV7-7 and TRBJ2-5; TRBD1 matches 8 bases. The CDR3 is 15 amino acids. Germline V lookup: CDR1 SSHAT, CDR2 FNYEAQ (reference sequence). CDR3 amino acids: CASSSTGTGQETQYF. The CDR3 nucleotides are TGTGCTAGCAGCTCGACCGGGACAGGCCAAGAGACCCAGTACTTC.

As concerns this clone: Additional DNA sequences in this sample encode the identical CDR3. This sequence joins TRBV10-3 and TRBJ2-7; possible D gene TRBD1, 5 bases. Germline loops: CDR1 ENHRY, CDR2 SYGVKD. Trimming removed 0 bases at V and 7 bases at J, with 7 bases between. The CDR3 sequence is 12 residues long. The CDR3 spells CAISESRGEQYF. CDR3 DNA sequence: TGTGCCATCAGTGAGTCTAGGGGAGAGCAGTACTTC.

The V gene is TRBV28, the J gene TRBJ2-7; 9 nucleotides agree with TRBD1. CDR1 and CDR2 (germline): MDHEN, SYDVKM. CDR3 length equals 16 residues. Trimming at V came to 4 bases and at J to 0 bases, leaving 7 bases not matched to a gene. CDR3 residues: CASSSPPGQGSYEQYF. The CDR3 nucleotides are TGTGCCAGCAGTTCCCCTCCGGGACAGGGCTCCTACGAGCAGTACTTC.

The CDR3 region has the DNA TGTGCCAGCAGGGACCTAAAGGGGATCACCGGGGAGCTGTTTTTT. Translated: CASRDLKGITGELFF. This rearrangement joins TRBV7-2 to TRBJ2-2; D is perhaps TRBD1 (5 bases). This CDR3 has 15 amino acids. Trimming left V 6 bases short and J 4 bases short, with 15 bases between. Germline assignment: CDR1 SGHTA and CDR2 FQGNSA.

This clone occurred a few times. The V call is TRBV6-1, the J call TRBJ2-2; tentative D call: TRBD2 (5 bases). The CDR3 consists of 13 residues. Germline V CDR1 and CDR2: MNHNS, SASEGT. V was shortened by 6 bases and J by 7 bases, with 12 bases between the two germline ends. The CDR3 DNA reads TGTGCCAGCAGGTTAGGAGGATTCGGGGAGCTGTTTTTT. Amino acid sequence: CASRLGGFGELFF.

The chain uses TRBV19 and TRBJ2-1, with TRBD1 as a possible D gene (5 bases). The germline V gene has CDR1 LNHDA and CDR2 SQIVND (reference sequence). The germline V and J ends were trimmed by 5 bases and 3 bases, with 11 bases remaining between them. This CDR3 is built from 14 residues. Here the CDR3 reads CASSVDSYYNEQFF. The CDR3 coding sequence is TGTGCCAGTAGTGTCGACAGTTACTACAATGAGCAGTTCTTC.

A note on this clone: This CDR3 is also generated by other DNA sequences in the sample. The genes are TRBV29-1 and TRBJ1-1; D is undetermined. The length of the CDR3 is 11 residues. Trimming shortened V by 3 bases and J by 1 base, and 3 bases separated the two germline ends. Germline CDR1 and CDR2: SQVTM and ANQGSEA. Here the CDR3 reads CSVDSNTEAFF. DNA for the CDR3: TGCAGCGTTGACTCGAACACTGAAGCTTTCTTT.

The chain is built from TRBV10-3 and TRBJ1-5, with 8 bases lining up with TRBD1. Trimming at V came to 3 bases and at J to 7 bases, leaving 5 bases not matched to a gene. This CDR3 comprises 14 residues. Germline V gene sequence: CDR1 ENHRY, CDR2 SYGVKD. The CDR3 DNA reads TGTGCCATCAGTGATCAGGGGGCAGGGCAGCCCCAGCATTTT. It encodes CAISDQGAGQPQHF.

This chain uses TRBV15 with TRBJ2-1; D remains ambiguous. Germline lookup yields CDR1 LNHNV and CDR2 YYDKDF (reference sequence). The CDR3 is made up of 13 amino acids. Deletions cut 0 bases from V and 8 bases from J, with 8 bases between. Here the CDR3 reads CATSRDAGYEQFF. The CDR3 DNA reads TGTGCCACCAGCAGAGATGCTGGCTATGAGCAGTTCTTC.

The J gene is TRBJ1-6, the V gene TRBV2; D gene uncertain. V was cut by 4 bases and J by 5 bases, with 9 bases left in between. Germline CDR1 SNHLY, CDR2 FYNNEI. The CDR3 has 14 residues. CDR3 DNA: TGTGCCAGCAGTGTGGGCCCGGATAATTCACCCCTCCACTTT. Translation gives CASSVGPDNSPLHF. The full variable domain, in which reference TRBV2 and TRBJ1-6 provide the parts outside the CDR3, is EPEVTQTPSHQVTQMGQEVILRCVPISNHLYFYWYRQILGQKVEFLVSFYNNEISEKSEIFDDQFSVERPDGSNFTLKIRSTKLEDSAMYFCASSVGPDNSPLHFGNGTRLTVT.

The chain carries TRBV6-6 and TRBJ1-5; 7 bases align to TRBD1. The V gene's germline CDR1 is MNHNY and CDR2 SVGAGI (reference sequence). Trimming took 6 bases from V and 6 from J; bases not matched to a gene: 14. CDR3 length: 16 residues. The CDR3 region is CASSRQRQGWGQPQHF. CDR3 DNA sequence: TGTGCCAGCAGCCGACAAAGACAGGGATGGGGTCAGCCCCAGCATTTT.

The V and J genes are TRBV6-6 and TRBJ2-1; 7 positions agree with TRBD2. The CDR3 covers 14 residues. Germline CDR1 reads MNHNY; CDR2 reads SVGAGI (reference sequence). J was trimmed by 8 bases and V by 5 bases; bases with no gene match: 9. For the CDR3, the DNA is TGTGCCAGCAGTGCGGTAACGGGGGGTGATGAGCAGTTCTTC. Residues: CASSAVTGGDEQFF.

The chain combines TRBV5-4 with TRBJ1-5; D call uncertain. Looked up from germline, CDR1 is SGHNT and CDR2 is YYREEE (reference sequence). Between the trimmed V and J ends, which lost 0 bases and 11 bases, there was a span of 12 bases. This CDR3 region has 13 residues. The CDR3 DNA reads as TGTGCCAGCAGCTTGGGAGGATCGGAGGCCCAGCATTTT. It encodes CASSLGGSEAQHF.

This clone was seen more than once but under ten times. The chain joins TRBV12-5 to TRBJ1-1; TRBD1 matches at 8 bases. The CDR3 runs 15 residues. The germline V gene has CDR1 LGHNT and CDR2 FRNRAP. V lost 5 bases to trimming and J lost 1 base; unmatched junction nucleotides: 6. The CDR3 nucleotides are TGTGCTAGTGGTCACGGACAGGGAGGGAACACTGAAGCTTTCTTT. This encodes CASGHGQGGNTEAFF.

The chain carries TRBV27 and TRBJ2-1, with TRBD2 identical over 7 bases. This CDR3 is built from 13 residues. Unmatched junction bases numbered 0, after V lost 2 bases and J lost 5 bases. Germline V gene lookup returns CDR1 MNHEY and CDR2 SMNVEV (reference sequence). CDR3 region: CASSLGTNNEQFF. CDR3 coding DNA: TGTGCCAGCAGTTTAGGGACTAACAATGAGCAGTTCTTC.

This clone has just one count. The CDR3 DNA sequence: TGTGCCTGGACTAGCGGGGGGACAAGCACAGATACGCAGTATTTT. Encoded protein: CAWTSGGTSTDTQYF. This rearrangement joins TRBV30 to TRBJ2-3, with 11 bases that match TRBD2. Germline V gene sequence: CDR1 GTSNPN, CDR2 SVGIG (reference sequence). With 4 bases clipped from V and 0 bases from J, the junction kept 3 bases outside the gene matches. The CDR3 extends over 15 amino acids.

This clone was detected only a few times. The V call is TRBV7-6, the J call TRBJ1-6; 8 nucleotides line up with TRBD1. Germline V gives CDR1 SGHVS, CDR2 FNYEAQ. The CDR3 contains 16 residues. The trim removed 6 bases at V and 4 bases at J, leaving 8 bases unmatched. The CDR3 DNA follows: TGTGCCAGCAGACGACTTAGGACAGGGTATAATTCACCCCTCCACTTT. Protein: CASRRLRTGYNSPLHF.

This clone was seen a handful of times. This sequence joins TRBV5-1 and TRBJ1-2, with D perhaps TRBD1 (6 bases). The CDR3 is made up of 15 amino acids. V was cut by 0 bases and J by 4 bases, with 13 bases left in between. The germline gives CDR1 SGHRS, CDR2 YFSETQ. CDR3 in DNA: TGCGCCAGCAGCTTGGAGGCAGGGGTTAGCTATGGCTACACCTTC. Translated: CASSLEAGVSYGYTF. The full variable domain, with the rest looked up from reference TRBV5-1 and TRBJ1-2, is KAGVTQTPRYLIKTRGQQVTLSCSPISGHRSVSWYQQTPGQGLQFLFEYFSETQRNKGNFPGRFSGRQFSNSRSEMNVSTLELGDSALYLCASSLEAGVSYGYTFGSGTRLTVV.

This chain connects TRBV6-5 to TRBJ1-5; D gene ambiguous. This CDR3 is built from 14 residues. The V and J ends lost 8 bases and 2 bases respectively, with 13 bases between them. Germline CDR1 reads MNHEY; CDR2 reads SVGAGI. The CDR3 protein is CASSLAQGNQPQHF. CDR3 nucleotides: TGTGCCAGCTCCCTTGCGCAGGGCAATCAGCCCCAGCATTTT.

V is TRBV5-1 and J is TRBJ2-7; 7 nucleotides line up with TRBD2. V trimming: 5 bases; J trimming: 3 bases; junction bases outside the gene matches: 11. The CDR3 is made up of 15 amino acids. Germline CDR1 and CDR2: SGHRS and YFSETQ. The CDR3 bases are TGCGCCAGCAGTCTGATGGGGGGGAGAAACTACGAGCAGTACTTC. Translated, it gives CASSLMGGRNYEQYF.

This clone came up once. The chain combines TRBV7-2 with TRBJ2-5; a possible D gene is TRBD1 (6 bases). The germline CDR1 and CDR2 sequences are SGHTA and FQGNSA. With 1 base removed from V and 5 bases from J, the gap between germline ends came to 8 bases. This CDR3 has 13 amino acids. CDR3 coding DNA: TGTGCCAGCAGCTTAGGGGGGCGGGAGACCCAGTACTTC. It is translated as CASSLGGRETQYF. Full variable domain (rest looked up from reference TRBV7-2 and TRBJ2-5): GAGVSQSPSNKVTEKGKDVELRCDPISGHTALYWYRQSLGQGLEFLIYFQGNSAPDKSGLPSDRFSAERTGGSVSTLTIQRTQQEDSAVYLCASSLGGRETQYFGPGTRLLVL.

The chain joins TRBV29-1 to TRBJ2-7; 11 nucleotides match TRBD1. From germline, CDR1 is SQVTM and CDR2 ANQGSEA. The ends lost 7 bases at V and 4 bases at J; junction bases unmatched: 6. The CDR3 consists of 13 residues. The CDR3 is CSAEGQGDYEQYF. As DNA, the CDR3 is TGCAGCGCCGAGGGACAGGGGGATTACGAGCAGTACTTC.

The rearrangement uses TRBV5-4 and TRBJ1-6; D may be TRBD1 (5 bases). Germline CDR1 reads SGHNT; CDR2 reads YYREEE (reference sequence). CDR3 length equals 15 residues. Trimming pared 4 bases from V and 4 bases from J, leaving 12 bases between. The CDR3 reads CASSPGVSYNSPLHF. In DNA, the CDR3 is TGTGCCAGCAGCCCGGGGGTGAGTTATAATTCACCCCTCCACTTT.

This chain connects TRBV7-9 to TRBJ2-3; tentatively, D is TRBD1 (5 bases). CDR3 length: 16 amino acids. V was shortened by 1 base and J by 6 bases, with 17 bases between the two germline ends. Looked up from germline, CDR1 is SEHNR and CDR2 is FQNEAQ (reference sequence). The CDR3 reads CASSLGEAAGRDTQYF. As DNA, the CDR3 is TGTGCCAGCAGCTTAGGAGAGGCGGCAGGGCGGGATACGCAGTATTTT.

This clone has only a few counts. The germline gene is not matched at one end of the junction; a read error may be the cause. The V call is TRBV7-9, the J call TRBJ1-2; D unresolved. The CDR3 consists of 14 residues. CDR1 is SEHNR and CDR2 is FQNEAQ in the germline V gene (reference sequence). The CDR3: CASSLVNSLYGYPF. In nucleotides, the CDR3 is TGTGCCAGCAGCTTAGTGAACAGTCTCTATGGCTACCCCTTC. Variable domain in full (rest from reference TRBV7-9 and TRBJ1-2): DTGVSQNPRHKITKRGQNVTFRCDPISEHNRLYWYRQTLGQGPEFLTYFQNEAQLEKSRLLSDRFSAERPKGSFSTLEIQRTEQGDSAMYLCASSLVNSLYGYPFGSGTRLTVV.